The rows below give T cell receptor beta chains drawn from one sample of a study of GPR56 and killer-like receptors on CD4 memory cells. TCRdb re-called the reads; every CDR3 protein appears as one record, without DNA. This sample's clone table lists just over 3,000 distinct CDR3 sequences. Sequencing used memory CD4+ T cells from blood. These receptors all come from a human donor in good health. Both conserved end residues are part of each CDR3. Fields, in order: J gene, V gene, clone size, CDR3 protein. A clone size is listed for some rows: how often the clone was seen (once, few, many), or a class if it is expanded.

TRBJ1-4 | TRBV5-4 | medium-sized | CASSFRTGGVNEKLFF
TRBJ1-1 | TRBV9 | . | CASSVGALGNTEAFF
TRBJ2-2 | TRBV12-3/TRBV12-4 | medium-sized | CASSRSPNTGELFF
TRBJ2-7 | TRBV7-2 | medium-sized | CASSFGGSSYEQYF
TRBJ2-5 | TRBV6-1 | medium-sized | CASSLRGETQYF
TRBJ2-1 | TRBV6-2/TRBV6-3 | medium-sized | CASVLAGNNEQFF
TRBJ2-1 | TRBV20-1 | . | CSAERTSGYNEQFF
TRBJ1-4 | TRBV14 | . | CASSQDTRGNEKLFF
TRBJ2-5 | TRBV12-3/TRBV12-4 | medium-sized | CASSPDQPQVPGVRIKETQYF
TRBJ1-1 | TRBV19 | . | CASSIRRGATEAFF
TRBJ1-1 | TRBV19 | medium-sized | CASSTRQGATEAFF
TRBJ2-1 | TRBV10-3 | medium-sized | CAIRRVEHSGEQFF
TRBJ1-1 | TRBV19 | medium-sized | CASGGGGWLAFF
TRBJ1-2 | TRBV6-5 | large | CASRFIDPPGGYTF
TRBJ2-2 | TRBV5-5 | medium-sized | CASSLDSMRTGELFF
TRBJ2-5 | TRBV20-1 | . | CSARTPTVLFQETQYF
TRBJ2-3 | TRBV20-1 | . | CSATGTSGALGTDTQYF
TRBJ2-1 | TRBV7-2 | medium-sized | CASSSKLAGGTDEQFF
TRBJ1-1 | TRBV7-2 | . | CASTGAFTEAFF
TRBJ1-2 | TRBV7-9 | . | CASSFHKQAMDYGYTF
TRBJ2-5 | TRBV15 | medium-sized | CATSTQGAGTQYF
TRBJ2-3 | TRBV20-1 | . | CSAPPGGGGRMADTQYF
TRBJ2-2 | TRBV11-3 | medium-sized | CASSLVGQGTGELFF
TRBJ2-1 | TRBV6-2/TRBV6-3 | large | CASTPSGTSYNEQFF
TRBJ2-3 | TRBV10-3 | . | CAIGPGLAGGRTDTQYF
TRBJ1-5 | TRBV7-9 | medium-sized | CASSLEGGNQPQHF
TRBJ2-7 | TRBV10-3 | medium-sized | CAIARTGSTYEQYF
TRBJ1-2 | TRBV5-6 | medium-sized | CASSTGGVDAYYGYTF
TRBJ2-3 | TRBV6-5 | . | CASRAGLAGGTDTQYF
TRBJ2-3 | TRBV6-6 | large | CASSSLTAGAFTDTQYF
TRBJ2-5 | TRBV24-1 | . | CATSDLAGGLGLEETEYF
TRBJ1-1 | TRBV14 | . | CASSQGRTFNTEAFF
TRBJ1-4 | TRBV5-4 | medium-sized | CASSSDGGLREKLFF
TRBJ1-2 | TRBV18 | medium-sized | CASSPKQGVYGYTF
TRBJ2-3 | TRBV10-3 | . | CAISAFTSGGTADTQYF
TRBJ2-1 | TRBV6-5 | medium-sized | CASSYWNEQFF
TRBJ1-2 | TRBV5-1 | . | CASSLAGTGGGYTF
TRBJ1-6 | TRBV6-5 | medium-sized | CASSLGTYSPLHF
TRBJ2-6 | TRBV29-1 | medium-sized | CSVGRSSGANVLTF
TRBJ2-3 | TRBV6-5 | medium-sized | CASSYSTTSGGLTDTQYF
TRBJ2-5 | TRBV29-1 | medium-sized | CSVATVETQYF
TRBJ1-1 | TRBV6-2/TRBV6-3 | medium-sized | CASSLGGRVAFF
TRBJ2-7 | TRBV5-4 | . | CASSLGLAGEYEQYF
TRBJ1-2 | TRBV11-2 | medium-sized | CASSPLILGHGYTF
TRBJ2-2 | TRBV10-3 | . | CSSGGGPGELFF
TRBJ2-6 | TRBV19 | medium-sized | CASRAGPASLGANVLTF
TRBJ1-2 | TRBV5-4 | medium-sized | CASSLGQGYYGYTF
TRBJ2-1 | TRBV6-1 | . | CASSRTSGGGPYNEQFF
TRBJ2-7 | TRBV6-2/TRBV6-3 | medium-sized | CASSYTENLAFSYEQYF
TRBJ2-5 | TRBV20-1 | . | CSASHGGETQYF
TRBJ2-5 | TRBV6-6 | . | CASSPTPGLAGDQETQYF
TRBJ1-1 | TRBV11-3 | . | CASSPYTGSEAFF
TRBJ2-1 | TRBV10-3 | . | CAISGTSGGPKYNEQFF